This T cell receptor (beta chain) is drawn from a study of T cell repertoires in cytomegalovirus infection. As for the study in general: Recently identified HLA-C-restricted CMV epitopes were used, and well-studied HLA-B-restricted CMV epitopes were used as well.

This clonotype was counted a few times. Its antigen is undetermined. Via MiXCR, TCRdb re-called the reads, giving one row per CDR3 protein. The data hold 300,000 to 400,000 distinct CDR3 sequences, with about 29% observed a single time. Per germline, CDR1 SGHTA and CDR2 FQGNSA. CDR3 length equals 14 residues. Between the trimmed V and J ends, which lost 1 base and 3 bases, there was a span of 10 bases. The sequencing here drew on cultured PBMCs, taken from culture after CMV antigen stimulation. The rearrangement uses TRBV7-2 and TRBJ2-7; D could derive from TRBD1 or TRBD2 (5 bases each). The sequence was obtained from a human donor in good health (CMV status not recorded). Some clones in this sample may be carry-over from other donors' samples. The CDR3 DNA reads TGTGCCAGCAGCTTAGTTGGGGACGACTACGAGCAGTACTTC. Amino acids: CASSLVGDDYEQYF.